The rows below give T cell receptor beta chains drawn from one sample of a study of blood T cell repertoires in COVID-19. The protocol was immunoSEQ multiplex PCR, while the TCRdb copy is restricted to in-frame clones and leaves out a portion. This table holds roughly 150,000 clones, 85% to 90% found once. The sequencing input was peripheral blood. The receptors originated from a woman between 35 and 50 years old with acute or convalescent COVID-19. Both conserved end residues are part of each CDR3. Each record gives: D gene, clone size, CDR3 length, V gene, J gene, CDR3 DNA, CDR3 protein. The D gene is left open where the match is weak. Where a row states a size, it is once, few, many or the class of an expanded clone; other rows omit it.

D gene: -
clone size: -
CDR3 length: 13
V gene: TRBV19
J gene: TRBJ2-7
CDR3 DNA: TGTGCCAGTAGTATCGGGTGGTCCTACGAGCAGTACTTC
CDR3 protein: CASSIGWSYEQYF

D gene: TRBD2
clone size: -
CDR3 length: 17
V gene: TRBV28
J gene: TRBJ2-5
CDR3 DNA: TGTGCCAGCAGTTTATGGTATCGGGGGGGCCAAAAAGAGACCCAGTACTTC
CDR3 protein: CASSLWYRGGQKETQYF

D gene: -
clone size: -
CDR3 length: 13
V gene: TRBV12-3/TRBV12-4
J gene: TRBJ2-1
CDR3 DNA: TGTGCCAGCAGTTCGAACGGGATAAATGAGCAGTTCTTC
CDR3 protein: CASSSNGINEQFF

D gene: TRBD1
clone size: -
CDR3 length: 15
V gene: TRBV7-9
J gene: TRBJ1-1
CDR3 DNA: TGTGCCAGCAGCCTCCCAGGGACAGGGAACACTGAAGCTTTCTTT
CDR3 protein: CASSLPGTGNTEAFF

D gene: -
clone size: -
CDR3 length: 13
V gene: TRBV10-1
J gene: TRBJ2-7
CDR3 DNA: TGCGCCAGCAGTGAGGGGTGGGAGGCTGGGCAGTACTTC
CDR3 protein: CASSEGWEAGQYF

D gene: TRBD1
clone size: -
CDR3 length: 14
V gene: TRBV6-5
J gene: TRBJ1-6
CDR3 DNA: TGTGCCAGTGGGACAGCAAACTATAATTCACCCCTCCACTTT
CDR3 protein: CASGTANYNSPLHF

D gene: TRBD1
clone size: -
CDR3 length: 16
V gene: TRBV5-4
J gene: TRBJ2-2
CDR3 DNA: TGTGCCAGCAGCAAAGGACAGGGGGCGCAAACCGGGGAGCTGTTTTTT
CDR3 protein: CASSKGQGAQTGELFF

D gene: -
clone size: -
CDR3 length: 14
V gene: TRBV27
J gene: TRBJ2-4
CDR3 DNA: TGTGCCAGCAGTTTGGGTGGGCCCAAAAACATTCAGTACTTC
CDR3 protein: CASSLGGPKNIQYF

D gene: TRBD1
clone size: once
CDR3 length: 14
V gene: TRBV27
J gene: TRBJ2-7
CDR3 DNA: TGTGCCAGCAGTGAAACTGGGACAGGGAGCGAGCAGTACTTC
CDR3 protein: CASSETGTGSEQYF

D gene: TRBD1
clone size: -
CDR3 length: 12
V gene: TRBV6-5
J gene: TRBJ2-7
CDR3 DNA: TGTGCCACCGAGGACAGGACCTACGAGCAGTACTTC
CDR3 protein: CATEDRTYEQYF

D gene: TRBD1
clone size: -
CDR3 length: 14
V gene: TRBV2
J gene: TRBJ1-5
CDR3 DNA: TGTGCCAGCAGTGTCGGACAGGGGGCCCAGCCCCAGCATTTT
CDR3 protein: CASSVGQGAQPQHF

D gene: -
clone size: -
CDR3 length: 14
V gene: TRBV7-3
J gene: TRBJ1-6
CDR3 DNA: TGTGCCAGCAGCTCTACAGGCGTGGGGTCACCCCTCCACTTT
CDR3 protein: CASSSTGVGSPLHF

D gene: -
clone size: once
CDR3 length: 11
V gene: TRBV28
J gene: TRBJ2-1
CDR3 DNA: TGTGCCAGCAGTACGAGAGATGAGCAGTTCTTC
CDR3 protein: CASSTRDEQFF

D gene: -
clone size: -
CDR3 length: 14
V gene: TRBV4-1
J gene: TRBJ1-1
CDR3 DNA: TGCGCCAGCAGCCGGCAGGGCATAGACACTGAAGCTTTCTTT
CDR3 protein: CASSRQGIDTEAFF

D gene: TRBD2
clone size: -
CDR3 length: 14
V gene: TRBV7-8
J gene: TRBJ2-2
CDR3 DNA: TGTGCCAGCAGACCCGGGACTAGTACCGGGGAGCTGTTTTTT
CDR3 protein: CASRPGTSTGELFF

D gene: -
clone size: once
CDR3 length: 13
V gene: TRBV28
J gene: TRBJ2-7
CDR3 DNA: TGTGCCAGCAGTATTGGAGGGGGCGTTGAGCAGTACTTC
CDR3 protein: CASSIGGGVEQYF

D gene: TRBD1
clone size: -
CDR3 length: 16
V gene: TRBV19
J gene: TRBJ1-3
CDR3 DNA: TGTGCCAGTAGTGGCCCGACAGGGGAGCCTGGAAACACCATATATTTT
CDR3 protein: CASSGPTGEPGNTIYF

D gene: -
clone size: -
CDR3 length: 10
V gene: TRBV6-5
J gene: TRBJ1-2
CDR3 DNA: TGTGCCAGCAGCCTCTATGGCTACACCTTC
CDR3 protein: CASSLYGYTF

D gene: TRBD1
clone size: -
CDR3 length: 15
V gene: TRBV5-1
J gene: TRBJ1-1
CDR3 DNA: TGCGCCAGCAGCTTGGTGCCGGGACAGGGGTTGCGGGCTTTCTTT
CDR3 protein: CASSLVPGQGLRAFF

D gene: TRBD1
clone size: -
CDR3 length: 13
V gene: TRBV7-9
J gene: TRBJ1-2
CDR3 DNA: TGTGCCAGCAGCTTAGGACAGGGCCATGGCTACACCTTC
CDR3 protein: CASSLGQGHGYTF

D gene: TRBD1
clone size: once
CDR3 length: 15
V gene: TRBV3-1/TRBV3-2
J gene: TRBJ2-1
CDR3 DNA: TGTGCCAGCAGCCAAGATCACAGGGGGCGCTTTGAGCAGTTCTTC
CDR3 protein: CASSQDHRGRFEQFF

D gene: -
clone size: -
CDR3 length: 13
V gene: TRBV7-8
J gene: TRBJ2-1
CDR3 DNA: TGTGCCAGCAGCTTAACAACCTACAATGAGCAGTTCTTC
CDR3 protein: CASSLTTYNEQFF

D gene: -
clone size: -
CDR3 length: 13
V gene: TRBV11-2
J gene: TRBJ1-3
CDR3 DNA: TGTGCCAGCAGCTTACCCTATGGAAACACCATATATTTT
CDR3 protein: CASSLPYGNTIYF

D gene: -
clone size: once
CDR3 length: 16
V gene: TRBV4-1
J gene: TRBJ2-1
CDR3 DNA: TGCGCCAGCAGCCCTCTTGAGGGGGTTGTCTACAATGAGCAGTTCTTC
CDR3 protein: CASSPLEGVVYNEQFF

D gene: TRBD2
clone size: -
CDR3 length: 18
V gene: TRBV7-3
J gene: TRBJ2-7
CDR3 DNA: TGTGCCAGCAGCCCAATACCAAAAGGGACTAGCGGGGGCTACGAGCAGTACTTC
CDR3 protein: CASSPIPKGTSGGYEQYF

D gene: -
clone size: few
CDR3 length: 14
V gene: TRBV19
J gene: TRBJ1-4
CDR3 DNA: TGTGCCAGTCGGGAAGCGGCGCGAATCGGGAAACTGTTTTTT
CDR3 protein: CASREAARIGKLFF

D gene: TRBD1
clone size: -
CDR3 length: 12
V gene: TRBV30
J gene: TRBJ1-2
CDR3 DNA: TGTGCCTGGAGTGTAACAGGGGAACGCTACACCTTC
CDR3 protein: CAWSVTGERYTF

D gene: TRBD1
clone size: -
CDR3 length: 15
V gene: TRBV25-1
J gene: TRBJ1-4
CDR3 DNA: TGTGCCAGCAGTCCAAATCCGGGACAGGGAGAAAAACTGTTTTTT
CDR3 protein: CASSPNPGQGEKLFF

D gene: -
clone size: -
CDR3 length: 12
V gene: TRBV6-5
J gene: TRBJ2-7
CDR3 DNA: TGTGCCAGCAGTTCCCTATCCTACGAGCAGTACTTC
CDR3 protein: CASSSLSYEQYF

D gene: -
clone size: -
CDR3 length: 15
V gene: TRBV6-5
J gene: TRBJ2-5
CDR3 DNA: TGTGCCAGCAGTTACGCTCGGGGGTATTGGGAGACCCAGTACTTC
CDR3 protein: CASSYARGYWETQYF

D gene: -
clone size: -
CDR3 length: 13
V gene: TRBV10-3
J gene: TRBJ1-3
CDR3 DNA: TGTGCCATCAGTCAGGGCTCTGGAAACACCATATATTTT
CDR3 protein: CAISQGSGNTIYF

D gene: -
clone size: -
CDR3 length: 15
V gene: TRBV5-4
J gene: TRBJ1-2
CDR3 DNA: TGTGCCAGCAGCTTGGTGGGGCAGCGATTTTATGGCTACACCTTC
CDR3 protein: CASSLVGQRFYGYTF

D gene: TRBD2
clone size: -
CDR3 length: 16
V gene: TRBV7-2
J gene: TRBJ2-1
CDR3 DNA: TGTGCCAGCAGCTTAGCGGGAGGGCCTTCTAACAATGAGCAGTTCTTC
CDR3 protein: CASSLAGGPSNNEQFF

D gene: -
clone size: -
CDR3 length: 13
V gene: TRBV27
J gene: TRBJ1-1
CDR3 DNA: TGTGCCAGCAGGGCCACGGGGAACACTGAAGCTTTCTTT
CDR3 protein: CASRATGNTEAFF

D gene: TRBD1
clone size: -
CDR3 length: 16
V gene: TRBV9
J gene: TRBJ2-5
CDR3 DNA: TGTGCCAGCAGCGCCCCGGGACAGTCTCTACAAGAGACCCAGTACTTC
CDR3 protein: CASSAPGQSLQETQYF

D gene: TRBD1
clone size: -
CDR3 length: 14
V gene: TRBV5-1
J gene: TRBJ2-5
CDR3 DNA: TGCGCCAGCAGCCTACAGGGGAGTGAAGAGACCCAGTACTTC
CDR3 protein: CASSLQGSEETQYF

D gene: TRBD1
clone size: -
CDR3 length: 14
V gene: TRBV27
J gene: TRBJ2-7
CDR3 DNA: TGTGCCAGCAGCAACAGGGGATCCGTCTACGAGCAGTACTTC
CDR3 protein: CASSNRGSVYEQYF

D gene: -
clone size: -
CDR3 length: 12
V gene: TRBV28
J gene: TRBJ1-2
CDR3 DNA: TGTGCCAGCAGTTCATGGGCGGGAGGCTACACCTTC
CDR3 protein: CASSSWAGGYTF

D gene: -
clone size: -
CDR3 length: 17
V gene: TRBV12-1
J gene: TRBJ2-6
CDR3 DNA: TGTGCCAGCAGCTGGGACAGGGTCTATTCTGGGGCCAACGTCCTGACTTTC
CDR3 protein: CASSWDRVYSGANVLTF

D gene: TRBD2
clone size: -
CDR3 length: 20
V gene: TRBV27
J gene: TRBJ2-3
CDR3 DNA: TGTGCCAGCAGTCAAAAACTAGCGGCAGCAAGGGGGGGAGGGACAGATACGCAGTATTTT
CDR3 protein: CASSQKLAAARGGGTDTQYF

D gene: -
clone size: -
CDR3 length: 13
V gene: TRBV27
J gene: TRBJ2-5
CDR3 DNA: TGTGCCAGCAGTTTCCGAATCGGGGAGACCCAGTACTTC
CDR3 protein: CASSFRIGETQYF

D gene: -
clone size: -
CDR3 length: 16
V gene: TRBV15
J gene: TRBJ2-3
CDR3 DNA: TGTGCCACCAGCAGAGGGTCCGGGACTCACACAGATACGCAGTATTTT
CDR3 protein: CATSRGSGTHTDTQYF

D gene: -
clone size: -
CDR3 length: 17
V gene: TRBV5-6
J gene: TRBJ2-3
CDR3 DNA: TGTGCCAGCAGCTTGGGAGGCTTCGCCTCTAGCACAGATACGCAGTATTTT
CDR3 protein: CASSLGGFASSTDTQYF

D gene: TRBD2
clone size: -
CDR3 length: 14
V gene: TRBV24-1
J gene: TRBJ2-1
CDR3 DNA: TGTGCCACCAGTGGGGGTCTAGCGGGAGGTGAGCAGTTCTTC
CDR3 protein: CATSGGLAGGEQFF

D gene: -
clone size: -
CDR3 length: 14
V gene: TRBV6-1
J gene: TRBJ1-1
CDR3 DNA: TGTGCCAGCAGTGAACAGGCAGGGCTGACTGAAGCTTTCTTT
CDR3 protein: CASSEQAGLTEAFF

D gene: TRBD1
clone size: -
CDR3 length: 15
V gene: TRBV6-5
J gene: TRBJ2-1
CDR3 DNA: TGTGCCAGCAGTTACAACCAGCGAGGGGGCAAATGGCAGTTCTTC
CDR3 protein: CASSYNQRGGKWQFF

D gene: -
clone size: -
CDR3 length: 12
V gene: TRBV30
J gene: TRBJ2-7
CDR3 DNA: TGTGCCTGGAGTGGTAGACAGGGAGGAGAGTACTTC
CDR3 protein: CAWSGRQGGEYF